The TCR beta chain under discussion was sequenced for a study of blood T cell repertoires in COVID-19. The length of the CDR3 is 16 residues. Germline CDR1 SEHNR, CDR2 FQNEAQ (reference sequence). V dropped 1 base and J dropped 11 bases, with 21 bases sitting between them. Recovered status in Cohort 3 required two negative PCRs, clearance, or symptom resolution. A few counts support this clone. Profiling relied on immunoSEQ multiplex PCR, and the TCRdb table lists in-frame clones only, not all of them. The top ten hold less than 3% of the sample, which has some 150,000 clones, about 80% seen once. The chain links TRBV7-9 to TRBJ1-5; D remains ambiguous. The material sequenced was PBMCs or T cells enriched from blood (not recorded which). The sequence derives from a woman between 45 and 60 years old who had recovered from COVID-19. The CDR3 region is CASSLGAGFIELAQHF. In nucleotides, the CDR3 is TGTGCCAGCAGCTTAGGGGCGGGTTTCATTGAGTTAGCCCAGCATTTT.